Each of the 12 T cell receptor beta chains below was sequenced from the same sample in a study of blood T cell repertoires in COVID-19. Profiling relied on immunoSEQ multiplex PCR, and the TCRdb table lists in-frame clones only, not all of them. The data show about 320,000 clones, with around 85% seen just once and around 1.9% held by the top ten. Sequenced: PBMCs or T cells enriched from blood (not recorded which). These receptors originate from a woman aged 25 to 39 who had been exposed to COVID-19.

V usage is TRBV3-1 (or the pseudogene TRBV3-2) and J usage is TRBJ2-7; 8 nucleotides match TRBD2. The CDR3 is 15 amino acids. Germline-derived CDR1 and CDR2 are LGHDT and YNNKEL (reference sequence). V lost 1 base to trimming and J lost 3 bases; unmatched junction nucleotides: 5. CDR3 sequence (DNA): TGTGCCAGCAGCCAAGGGCCGGGGGGGTACTACGAGCAGTACTTC. Its protein is CASSQGPGGYYEQYF.

The CDR3 here is CASSERTGVGYEQYF. CDR3 DNA sequence: TGTGCCAGCAGCGAAAGGACAGGGGTTGGCTACGAGCAGTACTTC. The chain joins TRBV5-4 to TRBJ2-7, with 9 positions matching TRBD1. V lost 4 bases to trimming and J lost 3 bases; unmatched junction nucleotides: 8. CDR1 SGHNT and CDR2 YYREEE come from the germline V gene (reference sequence). This CDR3 comprises 15 residues.

The rearrangement uses TRBV30 and TRBJ2-1; D perhaps matches TRBD1 (5 bases). Trimming pared 3 bases from V and 3 bases from J, leaving 12 bases between. From germline, CDR1 is GTSNPN and CDR2 SVGIG (reference sequence). The length of the CDR3 is 14 residues. CDR3 in DNA: TGTGCCTGGAGAGCGCCAGGGATCTACAATGAGCAGTTCTTC. Protein product: CAWRAPGIYNEQFF.

The rearrangement joins TRBV29-1 to TRBJ1-2; a possible D gene is TRBD1 (6 bases). Germline V gene data show CDR1 as SQVTM and CDR2 as ANQGSEA. V shed 6 bases and J shed 3 bases, with 17 bases lying between them. The CDR3 loop spans 14 amino acids. DNA for the CDR3: TGCAGCGTCTTCACAGGGAGTGGAGACTATGGCTACACCTTC. This translates into CSVFTGSGDYGYTF.

The rearrangement links TRBV7-2 to TRBJ2-2; unclear D gene. Germline CDR1 is SGHTA and CDR2 is FQGNSA. Trimming removed 5 bases at V and 5 bases at J, with 3 bases between. CDR3 length: 11 residues. CDR3 region: CASSPTGELFF. DNA of the CDR3: TGTGCCAGCAGCCCGACCGGGGAGCTGTTTTTT.

The chain links TRBV4-2 to TRBJ1-3, with TRBD1 as a possible D gene (6 bases). The CDR3 totals 14 residues. From germline, CDR1 is LGHNA and CDR2 YNFKEQ. The ends were cut back, 2 bases at V and 4 bases at J, with 9 bases in the middle. The CDR3 region is CASSQPDRGNTIYF. CDR3 coding DNA: TGTGCCAGCAGCCAACCTGACAGGGGAAACACCATATATTTT.

The chain links TRBV7-2 to TRBJ2-7; TRBD2 matches 14 bases. Germline CDR1 reads SGHTA; CDR2 reads FQGNSA. V lost 5 bases, J lost 0 bases, and 3 bases stayed unmatched. The CDR3 is made up of 16 amino acids. CDR3 protein: CASSRTSGGLSYEQYF. In nucleotides, the CDR3 is TGTGCCAGCAGCCGGACTAGCGGGGGGCTCTCCTACGAGCAGTACTTC.

This clone came up once. CDR3 sequence (DNA): TGTGCCATCAGTGAGTCGCCAGGGGACAGGGAAGCTTTCTTT. It encodes CAISESPGDREAFF. This chain uses TRBV10-3 with TRBJ1-1; 8 positions match TRBD1. J was trimmed by 8 bases and V by 0 bases; bases with no gene match: 5. The CDR3 extends over 14 amino acids. From germline, CDR1 is ENHRY and CDR2 SYGVKD.

The V call is TRBV7-9, the J call TRBJ1-1; TRBD1 might be the D (5 bases). This CDR3 contains 15 residues. Germline CDR1 reads SEHNR; CDR2 reads FQNEAQ (reference sequence). V was clipped by 3 bases and J by 4 bases, with 15 bases between them. CDR3 sequence reads: CASSFIDRGVTEAFF. The CDR3 DNA is TGTGCCAGCAGCTTTATAGACCGGGGGGTCACTGAAGCTTTCTTT.

The chain carries TRBV27 and TRBJ2-7; 7 nucleotides align to TRBD1. V was clipped by 5 bases and J by 3 bases; unmatched bases: 16. Germline V gene lookup returns CDR1 MNHEY and CDR2 SMNVEV (reference sequence). The CDR3 consists of 17 residues. Written as DNA, the CDR3 is TGTGCCAGCAGTCTTCTTCCAAGGACAGGCTGGAACTACGAGCAGTACTTC. Its protein is CASSLLPRTGWNYEQYF.

The CDR3 protein is CASSPHGQGQDQPQHF. The CDR3 bases are TGTGCCAGCAGCCCTCATGGACAGGGACAGGATCAGCCCCAGCATTTT. The chain uses TRBV6-2 or TRBV6-3 and TRBJ1-5, with 8 nucleotides matching TRBD1. The CDR3 spans 16 residues. J lost 5 bases, V lost 6 bases, and 12 bases had no gene match. The V gene's germline CDR1 is MNHEY and CDR2 SVGEGT.

The chain carries TRBV28 and TRBJ1-6; 7 positions agree with TRBD1. Germline V gene sequence: CDR1 MDHEN, CDR2 SYDVKM. Trimming took 7 bases from V and 8 from J; bases not matched to a gene: 8. There are 14 residues in the CDR3. Here the CDR3 reads CASITRQGDSPLHF. The CDR3 nucleotides read TGTGCCAGCATCACGAGACAGGGAGATTCACCCCTCCACTTT.